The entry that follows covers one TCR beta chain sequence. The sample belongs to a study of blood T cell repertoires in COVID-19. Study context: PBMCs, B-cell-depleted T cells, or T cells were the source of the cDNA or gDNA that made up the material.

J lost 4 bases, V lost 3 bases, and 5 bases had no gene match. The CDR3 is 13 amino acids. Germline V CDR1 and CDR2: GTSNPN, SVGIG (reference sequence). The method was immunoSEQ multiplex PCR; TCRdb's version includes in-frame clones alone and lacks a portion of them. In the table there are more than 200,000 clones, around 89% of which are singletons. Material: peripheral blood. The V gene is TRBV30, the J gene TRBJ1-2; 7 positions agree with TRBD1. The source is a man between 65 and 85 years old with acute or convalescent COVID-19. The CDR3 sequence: CAWSTGEVYGYTF. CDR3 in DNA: TGTGCCTGGAGCACAGGGGAGGTCTATGGCTACACCTTC.